The entry that follows covers one TCR beta chain sequence. The antigen remains undetermined. The sample comes from a study of CXCR3-negative and CXCR3-positive naive CD8 T cells. Notes on the study in general: CXCR3-positive naive cells carried more hydrophobic TRB CDR3s than CXCR3-negative naive cells did.

The length of the CDR3 is 13 residues. Germline assignment: CDR1 SQVTM and CDR2 ANQGSEA. cDNA libraries for TRB were generated by 5' RACE incorporating UMI labels. TCRdb re-called the 5' RACE reads; one entry per CDR3 protein, DNA not given. This sample lists roughly 110,000 distinct CDR3 sequences; its ten largest clones have roughly 0.4%. This chain connects TRBV29-1 to TRBJ2-7. Sequencing used naive CXCR3+ CD8+ T cells from blood. This sample's subset: CD45RO-CCR7+CD27+CD95- naive CD8+ T cells expressing CXCR3 (TNR3+). This sequence originates from a human donor in good health. Some clones in this sample may be carry-over from other donors' samples. CDR3 sequence reads: CSVRWESSYEQYF.